This TCR beta chain was retrieved from a study of blood T cells in healthy people across ages. Points from the study as a whole: Estimated diversity, derived from one million T cells, was regarded as an underestimate.

With respect to this clonotype: The antigen remains unidentified.

With a J-beta primer mix and a sample-barcoded 5' primer, a second PCR ran roughly 7 to 11 cycles. TCRdb reprocessed the 5' RACE reads with MiXCR, giving one entry per CDR3 protein. The sample carries around 800,000 distinct CDR3 sequences, 62% recorded once. This TCR was sampled from a young man in good health. Sequenced input: blood.

The CDR3 reads CSASSERSNQPQHF. The CDR3 bases are TGCAGTGCTAGTTCCGAACGCAGCAATCAGCCCCAGCATTTT. The chain carries TRBV20-1 and TRBJ1-5; D is unclear. Trimming took off 3 bases at V and 1 base at J, with 10 bases between the two ends. This CDR3 comprises 14 residues. Germline CDR1 and CDR2: DFQATT and SNEGSKA (reference sequence).